This TCR beta chain comes out of a study of CD8 T cells in ankylosing spondylitis. TCRdb re-called the 5' RACE reads with MiXCR, one entry per CDR3 protein. The sample shows more than 150,000 distinct CDR3 sequences, roughly 13% of them seen only once. Per the germline V gene, CDR1 is DFQATT and CDR2 is SNEGSKA (reference sequence). The CDR3 runs 12 residues. The V and J ends lost 7 bases and 7 bases respectively, with 13 bases between them. Sequenced: blood, either unsorted or a sorted T cell fraction (not recorded which). The source of this sequence is a male donor with ankylosing spondylitis or in good health (not recorded which). The gene calls are TRBV20-1 and TRBJ2-2; D is perhaps TRBD1 or TRBD2 (6 bases each). CDR3: CSGGAANGELFF. The CDR3, as DNA: TGCAGTGGGGGGGCCGCGAACGGGGAGCTGTTTTTT.